This T cell receptor (beta chain) was profiled in a study of CD8 T cells in ankylosing spondylitis. Study outcomes and limitations: Several highly homologous variants made up a TCR beta motif, and this motif appeared characteristic of ankylosing spondylitis blood.

The CDR3 covers 15 residues. The trim removed 3 bases at V and 0 bases at J, leaving 3 bases unmatched. Germline values: CDR1 PRHDT, CDR2 FYEKMQ (reference sequence). From the 5' RACE reads, TCRdb called clonotypes with MiXCR, one entry per CDR3 protein. The sample records 300,000 to 350,000 distinct CDR3 sequences, less than 25% being singletons. Remarks on this clonotype: Antigen: not known.

Sequencing used blood, either unsorted or a sorted T cell fraction (not recorded which). This receptor was identified in a female donor with ankylosing spondylitis or in good health (not recorded which). The chain carries TRBV13 and TRBJ2-7, with 9 bases identical to TRBD2. This CDR3 is CASSFGAGGSYEQYF. CDR3 in DNA: TGTGCCAGCAGCTTCGGAGCGGGAGGCTCCTACGAGCAGTACTTC.